One and the same sample provided the 13 T cell receptor beta chains below, sequenced in a study of molecular identifiers for immune sequencing clone quantification. Using its own MiXCR run on the PCR reads, TCRdb lists one record per CDR3 protein. The table has approximately 630,000 distinct CDR3 sequences, approximately 24% seen once; the top ten hold about 0.84%. The sample consisted of naive CD8+ T cells from blood, with Jurkat cell RNA spiked in. Described subset: FACS-sorted CD8+CD4-CCR7+CD45RA+ naive T cells. These receptors were taken from a human donor in good health. Some libraries in this study had Jurkat cell RNA spiked in.

Notes on this clonotype: Since a much larger clone is just one base distant, this may be a read error. The J gene is TRBJ1-5, the V gene TRBV5-6; D gene ambiguous. Germline loops: CDR1 SGHDT, CDR2 YYEEEE. The CDR3 has 15 amino acids. With 4 bases removed from V and 6 bases from J, the gap between germline ends came to 17 bases. Here the CDR3 DNA reads TGTGCCAGCAGCCGTGCCCCAACCCCCAGTCAGCCCCAGCATTTT. Translation: CASSRAPTPSQPQHF.

This clonotype appeared many times. The chain recombines TRBV5-1 with TRBJ2-7; D call uncertain. CDR3 length: 10 amino acids. Trimming removed 5 bases at V and 6 bases at J, with 6 bases between. In germline, CDR1 is SGHRS, CDR2 YFSETQ. CDR3 loop: CASRVTEQYF. The CDR3 DNA is TGCGCCAGCAGAGTTACCGAGCAGTACTTC.

On this clonotype: This may be a read error, as it is one base from a much larger clone. V usage is TRBV4-2 and J usage is TRBJ2-1; 8 positions agree with TRBD1. The trim removed 1 base at V and 13 bases at J, leaving 15 bases unmatched. CDR1 is LGHNA, CDR2 YNFKEQ, per germline. This CDR3 comprises 16 residues. CDR3 nucleotides: TGTGCCAGCAGCCAAGCTTGGTCGGGACAGGTGACACTTCAGTTCTTC. Its translation is CASSQAWSGQVTLQFF.

This clonotype was observed many times. CDR3 nucleotide sequence: TGTGCCAGCAGCTTAGATTGGGGGCTTAGGACTGAAGCTTTCTTT. As protein: CASSLDWGLRTEAFF. The genes are TRBV7-2 and TRBJ1-1, with D possibly being TRBD1 (6 bases). CDR3 length: 15 amino acids. V was shortened by 1 base and J by 5 bases, with 14 bases between the two germline ends. Germline loops: CDR1 SGHTA, CDR2 FQGNSA.

At least ten counts were recorded for this clonotype. The V call is TRBV7-9, the J call TRBJ2-7, with D perhaps given as TRBD1 or TRBD2 (5 bases each). The germline V gene encodes CDR1 SEHNR and CDR2 FQNEAQ (reference sequence). The ends were cut back, 1 base at V and 5 bases at J, with 12 bases in the middle. The CDR3 runs 14 residues. The CDR3 region is CASSLGTGPNEQYF. DNA of the CDR3: TGTGCCAGCAGCTTAGGGACGGGGCCCAACGAGCAGTACTTC.

The chain carries TRBV6-5 and TRBJ1-5; D remains ambiguous. V dropped 6 bases and J dropped 2 bases, with 23 bases sitting between them. The CDR3 consists of 18 residues. CDR1 is MNHEY and CDR2 is SVGAGI in the germline V gene. The CDR3 DNA is TGTGCCAGCAGCCCCTCAATGAAGAATAGCGGGGGCAATCAGCCCCAGCATTTT. Residues: CASSPSMKNSGGNQPQHF.

On this clonotype itself: This clone may be a read error of a much larger clone one base away. The CDR3 reads CASSQSARASGSHETQYF. CDR3 DNA sequence: TGCGCCAGCAGCCAATCTGCGAGGGCTAGCGGATCTCATGAGACCCAGTACTTC. This chain uses TRBV4-3 with TRBJ2-5; 7 bases map to TRBD2. Trimming cost V 2 bases and J 5 bases; bases outside gene matches: 17. Germline CDR1 reads LGHNA; CDR2 reads YSLEER. CDR3 length: 18 residues.

This clonotype was observed at least ten times. The V gene is TRBV7-9, the J gene TRBJ2-3; weak D call: TRBD2 (6 bases). Germline loops: CDR1 SEHNR, CDR2 FQNEAQ (reference sequence). Trimming left V 0 bases short and J 0 bases short, with 16 bases between. The length of the CDR3 is 18 residues. The CDR3 region is CASSLATDYSTSTDTQYF. In DNA form, the CDR3 reads TGTGCCAGCAGCTTAGCCACGGACTATTCGACTAGCACAGATACGCAGTATTTT.

This clonotype occurred many times. V is TRBV3-1 and J is TRBJ1-1; D call uncertain. The length of the CDR3 is 15 residues. Germline V gene lookup returns CDR1 LGHDT and CDR2 YNNKEL (reference sequence). V was trimmed by 1 base and J by 1 base, leaving 10 bases between them. CDR3 sequence reads: CASSQGGLTNTEAFF. CDR3 coding DNA: TGTGCCAGCAGCCAAGGAGGATTGACGAACACTGAAGCTTTCTTT.

The chain joins TRBV7-9 to TRBJ2-5, with D tentatively TRBD1 (5 bases). Germline CDR1 is SEHNR and CDR2 is FQNEAQ (reference sequence). The CDR3 runs 15 residues. V gave up 6 bases and J gave up 2 bases, with 16 bases separating them. Here the CDR3 reads CASRVSTGIQETQYF. In nucleotides, the CDR3 is TGTGCCAGCAGGGTCTCAACAGGAATACAAGAGACCCAGTACTTC.

This clonotype was observed a few times. This chain joins TRBV19 and TRBJ2-7; D is perhaps TRBD2 (5 bases). This CDR3 has 13 amino acids. V lost 6 bases to trimming and J lost 2 bases, with 11 bases between them. Germline-derived CDR1 and CDR2 are LNHDA and SQIVND (reference sequence). DNA of the CDR3: TGTGCCAGTAGGGTTGCCGGGACCTACGAGCAGTACTTC. This sequence encodes CASRVAGTYEQYF.

This rearrangement joins TRBV5-4 to TRBJ2-1; no clear D. The CDR3 spans 15 residues. The germline V and J ends were trimmed by 3 bases and 0 bases, with 10 bases remaining between them. Germline V gives CDR1 SGHNT, CDR2 YYREEE (reference sequence). The CDR3, as DNA: TGTGCCAGCAGCTCCACCTACGGCTCCTACAATGAGCAGTTCTTC. This codes for CASSSTYGSYNEQFF.

This clonotype was detected many times. V gene TRBV5-1 combines with J gene TRBJ1-2, with TRBD1 identical over 10 bases. J gave up 4 bases and V 1 base, and 13 bases lay outside the gene matches. CDR1 and CDR2 (germline): SGHRS, YFSETQ. This CDR3 is built from 18 residues. CDR3 sequence reads: CASSLMVDRGHRPYGYTF. The CDR3 DNA reads TGCGCCAGCAGCTTGATGGTTGACAGGGGGCATCGCCCCTATGGCTACACCTTC.